The present entry profiles one TCR beta chain with its context. The antigen is not known. Trimming shortened V by 5 bases and J by 1 base, and 17 bases separated the two germline ends. CDR1 and CDR2 (germline): SEHNR, FQNEAQ (reference sequence). The CDR3 runs to 16 residues. Blood got drawn at baseline, again on cycle 4 day 1, and then on cycle 7 day 1. Sequenced by immunoSEQ multiplex PCR; TCRdb stores in-frame clones only, minus some. This sample has tens of thousands of clones, with around 87% found just once. The sample belongs to a study of OX40 agonist ivuxolimab in advanced cancers. Study overall: Three patients had partial responses: one hepatocellular carcinoma, two cutaneous melanoma. Points from the study as a whole: The average count of expanded clones was higher among CD8+ T cells than among CD4+. The CD4+ and CD8+ T cells in the blood had expanded clonally by week 6 at 0.1 to 3.0 mg/kg.

The sequence was obtained from an adult with an advanced solid tumor such as melanoma, head and neck, liver or kidney cancer. The material was CD4+ or CD8+ T cells sorted from blood, obtained in a trial of the OX40 agonist ivuxolimab. The J gene is TRBJ1-1, the V gene TRBV7-9, with no clear D. Here the CDR3 DNA reads TGTGCCAGCAGCCGCTACCCGATGACTCCGAACACTGAAGCTTTCTTT. Protein sequence: CASSRYPMTPNTEAFF.